A single sample gave rise to the 7 T cell receptor beta chains below, sequenced in a study of cytomegalovirus exposure and HLA in healthy donors. PCR was performed using 60 Vbeta and 13 Jbeta primers. Sequencing used immunoSEQ multiplex PCR; TCRdb keeps in-frame clones, though not all of them. Here the sample spans 140,000 to 150,000 clones, approximately 67% being singletons. The sample consisted of PBMCs. These receptors were collected from a woman aged 55-70 years in good health and CMV-seronegative.

The rearrangement links TRBV6-5 to TRBJ2-2, with 9 positions matching TRBD1. CDR1 is MNHEY and CDR2 is SVGAGI in the germline V gene. The V gene end was trimmed by 2 bases and the J gene end by 1 base; junction bases not matched to a gene: 2. This CDR3 comprises 16 residues. The CDR3 bases are TGTGCCAGCAGTTACCCGACAGGGGGGAACACCGGGGAGCTGTTTTTT. This codes for CASSYPTGGNTGELFF.

The chain is built from TRBV4-1 and TRBJ1-6, with D perhaps matching TRBD1 (6 bases). Germline-derived CDR1 and CDR2 are MGHRA and YSYEKL. With 1 base removed from V and 8 bases from J, the gap between germline ends came to 9 bases. This CDR3 is 14 amino acids long. The DNA for the CDR3 is TGCGCCAGCAGCCAAGCCAACAGGGATTCACCCCTCCACTTT. Residues: CASSQANRDSPLHF.

There are a few counts of this clone. The rearrangement links TRBV11-1 to TRBJ2-7; 12 positions match TRBD2. Germline loops: CDR1 SGHAT, CDR2 FQDESV (reference sequence). The J segment lost 2 bases and the V segment lost 0 bases, leaving 8 bases of the junction unmatched. The length of the CDR3 is 18 residues. The CDR3 nucleotides are TGTGCCAGCAGCTTAGCGGTGACTAGCGGGAGTATCGCCTACGAGCAGTACTTC. This sequence encodes CASSLAVTSGSIAYEQYF.

This clone occurred a few times. The rearrangement uses TRBV6-6 and TRBJ1-1, with 10 bases aligning to TRBD1. Germline V gives CDR1 MNHNY, CDR2 SVGAGI (reference sequence). The CDR3 is 14 residues long. The trim removed 6 bases at V and 3 bases at J, leaving 4 bases unmatched. The DNA for the CDR3 is TGTGCCAGCAGCCAAGACAGGGGGCACACTGAAGCTTTCTTT. Amino acids: CASSQDRGHTEAFF.

The sample holds a few counts of this clone. CDR3 loop: CASSFDGRGEETQYF. The CDR3 DNA follows: TGTGCCAGCAGCTTCGATGGCAGGGGGGAAGAGACCCAGTACTTC. The chain carries TRBV7-9 and TRBJ2-5, with a possible D match to TRBD1 (7 bases). The CDR3 loop spans 15 amino acids. Trimming stripped 3 bases from V and 3 bases from J, with 14 bases between. CDR1 is SEHNR and CDR2 is FQNEAQ in the germline V gene (reference sequence).

The chain has TRBV5-4 and TRBJ2-1; TRBD2 agrees at 9 bases. The V segment lost 2 bases and the J segment 2 bases; nucleotides outside the gene matches: 2. Per the germline V gene, CDR1 is SGHNT and CDR2 is YYREEE (reference sequence). The CDR3 is 15 amino acids. CDR3 nucleotides: TGTGCCAGCAGCTTAGCGGGAGGTACCTACAATGAGCAGTTCTTC. Translated: CASSLAGGTYNEQFF.

The chain has TRBV7-2 and TRBJ1-6; TRBD1 might be the D (6 bases). The germline gives CDR1 SGHTA, CDR2 FQGNSA. V lost 5 bases to trimming and J lost 12 bases, with 20 bases between them. The CDR3 is 15 amino acids. The CDR3 DNA is TGTGCCAGCAGCCCCGGCGACCGACAGGTCGAACCCCTCCACTTT. Translation: CASSPGDRQVEPLHF.